The source of this TCR beta chain is a study of blood T cell repertoires in COVID-19. Original processing notes: Amplified reference gene primers provided the basis for estimating nucleated cell counts. Repertoires were generated with immunoSEQ multiplex PCR, while TCRdb's copy carries only in-frame clones and drops some. V and J calls and clone size are those listed in that table; D and trimming were worked out from the DNA. The profile shows approximately 200,000 clones, about 85% of them singletons. The origin of this receptor is a man in his 70s with active or convalescent COVID-19. Sequencing was carried out using peripheral blood.

Here the CDR3 DNA reads TGCGCCAGCAGCCAAGCGGCCCATGGACAGGGGGTAACTGAAGCTTTCTTT. Translation: CASSQAAHGQGVTEAFF. The gene calls are TRBV4-1 and TRBJ1-1; 10 bases are a match to TRBD1. The J segment lost 5 bases and the V segment lost 1 base, leaving 10 bases of the junction unmatched. Germline loops: CDR1 MGHRA, CDR2 YSYEKL. This CDR3 region has 17 residues.